The rows below give T cell receptor beta chains drawn from one sample of a study of identical twins. TCRdb fed the 5' RACE reads into MiXCR, producing one record per CDR3 protein. This sample has about 250,000 distinct CDR3 sequences, with around 8.8% found just once. Another study also made use of these data, one on yellow fever vaccine responses in identical twins.

Source material: CD8+ T cells sorted from blood. These TCRs come from a woman younger than 35 in good health. CDR3s leave out the opening cysteine and the closing phenylalanine or tryptophan. Each record gives: V gene, J gene, CDR3 protein.

TRBV3-1	TRBJ2-7	ASRPYDREQY
TRBV4-3	TRBJ2-1	ASSQDRLAGGGEQF
TRBV12-3/TRBV12-4	TRBJ2-1	ASTPTPGLAGGSSYNEQF
TRBV21-1	TRBJ1-6	ASSKGDRVIGSPLH
TRBV4-3	TRBJ2-1	ASSSHSGSPAEYNEQF
TRBV13	TRBJ2-7	ASSLGLMAENEQY
TRBV7-9	TRBJ2-7	ASSPGQDNLYEQY
TRBV6-1	TRBJ2-7	ASRGLAGVTFYEQY
TRBV7-9	TRBJ2-7	ASTGLETDYEQY
TRBV11-2	TRBJ2-2	ASSPEGAAGGTGELF
TRBV9	TRBJ2-5	ASSFGDLPTETQY
TRBV6-5	TRBJ2-1	ASSSGHVYNEQF